By frequency in the sample, the clone carrying this T cell receptor (beta chain) is medium-sized. What it binds is not known. Time point given: sample taken at primary tumor resection. Researchers sequenced whole RNA taken from tumor, nontumor lung or frozen PBMC without sorting. These data originate in a study of spatial heterogeneity in lung cancer. Study context: In raw reads, more than nine appearances on average were recorded for each unique TCR and UMI combination. Study-wide results and limits: Sequencing reached an estimated coverage of tumor T cells that was only around 7% for alpha chains and around 13% for beta chains. Counts of expanded alpha and beta TCRs within tumors tracked the tumor nonsynonymous mutation count.

The CDR3 is 13 amino acids. The ends were cut back, 3 bases at V and 3 bases at J, with 8 bases in the middle. Germline V lookup: CDR1 SNHLY, CDR2 FYNNEI. TCRdb passed the 5' RACE reads through MiXCR, listing each CDR3 protein once. Of 1,500 to 2,000 distinct CDR3 sequences listed, 20% to 25% are singletons. The rearrangement joins TRBV2 to TRBJ2-5; D remains ambiguous. Sequencing used lung tumor tissue, obtained at surgery. This sequence was found in a male donor with early-stage non-small cell lung cancer. CDR3: CASSEAPEETQYF. CDR3 bases: TGTGCCAGCAGTGAGGCCCCCGAAGAGACCCAGTACTTC.